This T cell receptor beta chain was identified during a study of blood T cell repertoires in COVID-19. Study context: Some COVID-19 samples were acute and others convalescent; all came from the United States, Italy and Spain. PBMCs, B-cell-depleted T cells, or T cells provided the cDNA or gDNA that made up the material.

The CDR3 sequence is 15 residues long. As originally analysed: Amplified reference gene primers provided the basis for estimating nucleated cell counts. Here immunoSEQ multiplex PCR was the method, and the copy in TCRdb shows in-frame clones only, minus some. The V and J calls and the clone size are those of that table, but D and trimming were determined from the DNA. The table includes 300,000 or so clones, about 90% detected once. The clonotype was recovered from a woman aged 40 to 55 who had recovered from COVID-19. The rearrangement uses TRBV21-1 and TRBJ2-3; the table's D call of TRBD2 was not tested on the DNA. TRBV21-1 represents a pseudogene. Input material: peripheral blood. The CDR3 loop is CASNESGGAADTQYF. CDR3 nucleotide sequence: TGTGCCAGCAACGAAAGCGGGGGGGCAGCAGATACGCAGTATTTT.